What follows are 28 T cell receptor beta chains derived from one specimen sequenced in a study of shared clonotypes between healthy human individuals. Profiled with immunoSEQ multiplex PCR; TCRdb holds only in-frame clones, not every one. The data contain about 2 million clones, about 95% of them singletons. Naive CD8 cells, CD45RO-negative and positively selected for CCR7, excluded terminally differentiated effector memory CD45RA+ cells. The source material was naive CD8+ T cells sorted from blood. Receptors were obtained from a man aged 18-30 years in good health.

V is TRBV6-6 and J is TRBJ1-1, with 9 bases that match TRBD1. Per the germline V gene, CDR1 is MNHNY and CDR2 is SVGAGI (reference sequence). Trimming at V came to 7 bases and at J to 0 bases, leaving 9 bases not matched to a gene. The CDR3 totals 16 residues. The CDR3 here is CASKGRTGDLNTEAFF. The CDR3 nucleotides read TGTGCCAGCAAAGGTCGGACAGGGGATTTGAACACTGAAGCTTTCTTT.

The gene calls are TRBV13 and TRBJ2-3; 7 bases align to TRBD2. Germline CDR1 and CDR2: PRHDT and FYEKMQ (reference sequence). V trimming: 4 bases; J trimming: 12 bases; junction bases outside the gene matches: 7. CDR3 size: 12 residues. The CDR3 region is CASSYQRGTQYF. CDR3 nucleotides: TGTGCCAGCAGCTATCAGCGGGGTACACAGTATTTT.

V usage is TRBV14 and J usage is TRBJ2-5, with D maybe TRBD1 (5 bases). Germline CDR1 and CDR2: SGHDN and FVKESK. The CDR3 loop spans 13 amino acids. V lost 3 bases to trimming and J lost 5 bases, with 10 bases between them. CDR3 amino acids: CASSHAGKETQYF. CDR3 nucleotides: TGTGCCAGCAGCCACGCAGGGAAGGAGACCCAGTACTTC.

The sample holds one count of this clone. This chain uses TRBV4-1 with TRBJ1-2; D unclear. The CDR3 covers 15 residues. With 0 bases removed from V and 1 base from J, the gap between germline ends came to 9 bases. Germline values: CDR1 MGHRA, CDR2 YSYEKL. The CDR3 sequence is CASSQESEVNYGYTF. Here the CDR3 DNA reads TGCGCCAGCAGCCAAGAGTCTGAGGTTAACTATGGCTACACCTTC.

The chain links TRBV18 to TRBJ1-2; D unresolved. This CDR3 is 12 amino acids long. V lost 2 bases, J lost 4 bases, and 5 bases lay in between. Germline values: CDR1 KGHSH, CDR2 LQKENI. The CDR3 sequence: CASSPEGYGYTF. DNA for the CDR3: TGTGCCAGCTCACCAGAGGGCTATGGCTACACCTTC.

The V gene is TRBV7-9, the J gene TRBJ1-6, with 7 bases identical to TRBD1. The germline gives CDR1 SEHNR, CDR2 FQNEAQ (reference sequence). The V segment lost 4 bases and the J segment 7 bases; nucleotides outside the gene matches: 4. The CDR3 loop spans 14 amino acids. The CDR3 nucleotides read TGTGCCAGCAGCTCGACAGGGAAGAATTCACCCCTCCACTTT. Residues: CASSSTGKNSPLHF.

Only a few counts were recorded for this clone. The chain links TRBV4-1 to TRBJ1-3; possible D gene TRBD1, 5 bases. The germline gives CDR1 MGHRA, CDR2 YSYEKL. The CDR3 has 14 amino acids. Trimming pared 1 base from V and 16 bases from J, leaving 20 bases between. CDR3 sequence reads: CASSQAGGDSFPYF. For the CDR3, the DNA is TGCGCCAGCAGCCAAGCGGGGGGAGACAGTTTTCCCTATTTT.

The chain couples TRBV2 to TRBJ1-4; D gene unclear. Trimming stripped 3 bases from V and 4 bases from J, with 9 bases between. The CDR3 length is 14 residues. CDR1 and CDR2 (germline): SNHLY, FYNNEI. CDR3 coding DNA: TGTGCCAGCAGTGATGTTGCAGATAATGAAAAACTGTTTTTT. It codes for CASSDVADNEKLFF. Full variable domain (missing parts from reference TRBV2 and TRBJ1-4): EPEVTQTPSHQVTQMGQEVILRCVPISNHLYFYWYRQILGQKVEFLVSFYNNEISEKSEIFDDQFSVERPDGSNFTLKIRSTKLEDSAMYFCASSDVADNEKLFFGSGTQLSVL.

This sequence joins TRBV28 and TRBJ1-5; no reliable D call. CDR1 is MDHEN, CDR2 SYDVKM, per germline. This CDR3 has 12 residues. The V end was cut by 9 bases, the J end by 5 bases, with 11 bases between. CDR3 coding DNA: TGTGCCAGTCATAGGGCGGATCAGCCCCAGCATTTT. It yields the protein CASHRADQPQHF.

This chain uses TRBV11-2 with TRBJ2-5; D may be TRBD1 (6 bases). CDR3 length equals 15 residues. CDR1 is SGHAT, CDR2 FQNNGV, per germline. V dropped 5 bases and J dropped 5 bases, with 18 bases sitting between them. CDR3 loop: CASSIHRAPRETQYF. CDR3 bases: TGTGCCAGCAGCATCCACAGGGCGCCAAGGGAGACCCAGTACTTC.

CDR3 sequence: CAISEAGEDTGELFF. In DNA form, the CDR3 reads TGTGCCATCAGTGAGGCGGGAGAAGATACCGGGGAGCTGTTTTTT. V and J are TRBV10-3 and TRBJ2-2; TRBD2 matches 7 bases. The CDR3 has 15 amino acids. V was clipped by 2 bases and J by 5 bases; unmatched bases: 5. Germline CDR1 reads ENHRY; CDR2 reads SYGVKD.

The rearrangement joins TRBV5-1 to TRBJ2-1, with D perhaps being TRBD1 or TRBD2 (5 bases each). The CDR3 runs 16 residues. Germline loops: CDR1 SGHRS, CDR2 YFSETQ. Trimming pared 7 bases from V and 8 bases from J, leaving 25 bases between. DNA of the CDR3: TGCGCCAGCCACCATCAATCGGCAGGGACGTCGGATGAGCAGTTCTTC. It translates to CASHHQSAGTSDEQFF.

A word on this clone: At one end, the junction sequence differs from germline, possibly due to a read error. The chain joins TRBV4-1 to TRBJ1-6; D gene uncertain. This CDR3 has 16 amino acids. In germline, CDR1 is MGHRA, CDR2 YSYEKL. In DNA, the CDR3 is TGCGCCAGCAGTCAAGATCGTCAAGGGTTTGATTCACCCCTCCACTTT. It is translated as CASSQDRQGFDSPLHF.

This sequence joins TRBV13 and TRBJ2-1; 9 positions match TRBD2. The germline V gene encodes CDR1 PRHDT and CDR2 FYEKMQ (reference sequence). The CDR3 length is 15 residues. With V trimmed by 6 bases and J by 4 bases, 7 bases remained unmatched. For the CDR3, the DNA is TGTGCCAGCAGGCTGCGGGAGGGCCCATACAATGAGCAGTTCTTC. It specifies CASRLREGPYNEQFF. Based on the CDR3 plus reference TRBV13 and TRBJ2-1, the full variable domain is AAGVIQSPRHLIKEKRETATLKCYPIPRHDTVYWYQQGPGQDPQFLISFYEKMQSDKGSIPDRFSAQQFSDYHSELNMSSLELGDSALYFCASRLREGPYNEQFFGPGTRLTVL.

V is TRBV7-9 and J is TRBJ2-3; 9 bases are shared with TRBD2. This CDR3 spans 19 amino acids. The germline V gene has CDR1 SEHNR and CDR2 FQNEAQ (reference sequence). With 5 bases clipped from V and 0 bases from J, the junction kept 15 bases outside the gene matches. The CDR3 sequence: CASSPYASGTKPSTDTQYF. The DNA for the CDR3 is TGTGCCAGCAGCCCTTATGCTAGCGGGACGAAACCTAGCACAGATACGCAGTATTTT.

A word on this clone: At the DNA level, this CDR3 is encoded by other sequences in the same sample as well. CDR3 DNA sequence: TGTGCCAGCAGTGAACTAGGGTCCTATGGCTACACCTTC. It codes for CASSELGSYGYTF. The rearrangement joins TRBV6-1 to TRBJ1-2; D gene ambiguous. This CDR3 has 13 residues. V lost 2 bases and J lost 4, with 8 bases in between. CDR1 and CDR2 (germline): MNHNS, SASEGT.

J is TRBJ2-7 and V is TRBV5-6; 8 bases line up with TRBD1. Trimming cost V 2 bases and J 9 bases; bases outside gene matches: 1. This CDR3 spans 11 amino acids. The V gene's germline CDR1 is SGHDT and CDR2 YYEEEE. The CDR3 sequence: CASSLQGGQYF. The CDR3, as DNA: TGTGCCAGCAGCTTACAGGGGGGGCAGTACTTC.

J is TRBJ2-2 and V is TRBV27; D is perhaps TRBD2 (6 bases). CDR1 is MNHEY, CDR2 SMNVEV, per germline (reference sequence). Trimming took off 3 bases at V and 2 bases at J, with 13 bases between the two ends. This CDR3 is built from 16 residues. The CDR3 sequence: CASSFGGVANTGELFF. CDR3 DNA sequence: TGTGCCAGCAGTTTTGGAGGGGTCGCCAACACCGGGGAGCTGTTTTTT.

The CDR3 DNA reads TGTGCCAGCAGCGGCGGGACTAGCGGGGGGTGGCGGGACCAGTACTTC. This encodes CASSGGTSGGWRDQYF. The V and J genes are TRBV7-6 and TRBJ2-5; 15 bases agree with TRBD2. Germline-derived CDR1 and CDR2 are SGHVS and FNYEAQ. Trimming removed 5 bases from V and 10 bases from J; junction bases left unmatched: 11. This CDR3 contains 16 residues. The full variable domain, with the rest looked up from reference TRBV7-6 and TRBJ2-5, is GAGVSQSPRYKVTKRGQDVALRCDPISGHVSLYWYRQALGQGPEFLTYFNYEAQQDKSGLPNDRFSAERPEGSISTLTIQRTEQRDSAMYRCASSGGTSGGWRDQYFGPGTRLLVL.

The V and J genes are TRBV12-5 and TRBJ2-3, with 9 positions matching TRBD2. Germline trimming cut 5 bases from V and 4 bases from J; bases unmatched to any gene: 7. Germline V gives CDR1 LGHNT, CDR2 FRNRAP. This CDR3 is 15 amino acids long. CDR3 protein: CASGLAGRVADTQYF. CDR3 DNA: TGTGCTAGTGGTCTAGCGGGACGGGTGGCAGATACGCAGTATTTT.

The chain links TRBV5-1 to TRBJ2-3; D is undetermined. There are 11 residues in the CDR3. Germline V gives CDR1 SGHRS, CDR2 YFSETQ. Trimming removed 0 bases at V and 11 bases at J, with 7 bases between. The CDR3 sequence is CASSLGEEQYF. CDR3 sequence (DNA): TGCGCCAGCAGCTTGGGAGAGGAGCAGTATTTT.

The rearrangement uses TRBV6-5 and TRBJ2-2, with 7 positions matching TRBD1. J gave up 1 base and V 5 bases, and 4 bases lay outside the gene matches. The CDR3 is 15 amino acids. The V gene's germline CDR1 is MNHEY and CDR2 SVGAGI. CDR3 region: CASSPQGVNTGELFF. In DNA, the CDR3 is TGTGCCAGCAGTCCTCAGGGGGTGAACACCGGGGAGCTGTTTTTT.

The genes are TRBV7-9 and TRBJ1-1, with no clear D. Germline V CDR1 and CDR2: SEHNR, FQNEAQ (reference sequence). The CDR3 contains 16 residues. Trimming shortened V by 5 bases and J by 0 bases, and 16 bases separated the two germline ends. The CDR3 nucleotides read TGTGCCAGCAGCCCACCGGTTTTGGTCATGAACACTGAAGCTTTCTTT. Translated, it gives CASSPPVLVMNTEAFF.

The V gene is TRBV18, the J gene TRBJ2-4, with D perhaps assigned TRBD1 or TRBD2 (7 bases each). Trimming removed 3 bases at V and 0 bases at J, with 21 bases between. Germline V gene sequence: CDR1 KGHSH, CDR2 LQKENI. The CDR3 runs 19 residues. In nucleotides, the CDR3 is TGTGCCAGCTCACCCCAATCTACAGGGGAGGGACTAGCCAAAAACATTCAGTACTTC. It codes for CASSPQSTGEGLAKNIQYF.

The CDR3 nucleotides read TGTGCCAGCAGCCCCCCCGGCGGTCAAGAGACCCAGTACTTC. Protein: CASSPPGGQETQYF. The V gene is TRBV11-2, the J gene TRBJ2-5; D uncertain. Trimming removed 5 bases from V and 2 bases from J, with 12 bases in between. Looked up from germline, CDR1 is SGHAT and CDR2 is FQNNGV. The CDR3 contains 14 residues.

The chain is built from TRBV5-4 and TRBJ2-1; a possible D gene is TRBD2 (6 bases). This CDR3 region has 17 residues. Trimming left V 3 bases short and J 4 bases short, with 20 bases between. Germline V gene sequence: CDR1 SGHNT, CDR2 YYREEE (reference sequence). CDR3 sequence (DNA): TGTGCCAGCAGCTCTAACCTTGGGACTGGACTTTACAATGAGCAGTTCTTC. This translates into CASSSNLGTGLYNEQFF.

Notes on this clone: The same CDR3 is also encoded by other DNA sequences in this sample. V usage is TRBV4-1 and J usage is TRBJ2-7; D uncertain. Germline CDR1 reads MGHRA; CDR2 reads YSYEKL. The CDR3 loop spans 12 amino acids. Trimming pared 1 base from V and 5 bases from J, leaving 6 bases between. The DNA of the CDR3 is TGCGCCAGCAGCCAAGGGGTCAACGAGCAGTACTTC. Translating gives CASSQGVNEQYF.

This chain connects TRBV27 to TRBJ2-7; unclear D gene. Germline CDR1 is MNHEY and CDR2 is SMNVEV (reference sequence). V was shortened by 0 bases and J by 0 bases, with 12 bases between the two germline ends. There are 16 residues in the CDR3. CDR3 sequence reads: CASSLSPAESSYEQYF. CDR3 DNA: TGTGCCAGCAGTTTATCGCCGGCAGAAAGCTCCTACGAGCAGTACTTC.